The entry below describes one TCR beta chain. How the authors handled the data: Scientists estimated how many nucleated cells there were by amplifying reference gene primers. This table comes from immunoSEQ multiplex PCR, and its TCRdb copy is limited to in-frame clones, with some not included. Clone size and V and J calls were adopted from that table, with D and trimming inferred from the DNA. Of 40,000 to 55,000 clones listed, roughly 87% were seen once; the top ten hold roughly a quarter. This entry is derived from a study of blood T cell repertoires in COVID-19. Across the whole study: The origin of the acute and convalescent COVID-19 samples was the United States, Italy and Spain. T cells, B-cell-depleted T cells, or PBMCs supplied cDNA or gDNA.

The sequencing input was peripheral blood. The TCR comes from a woman aged 80 or older with acute or convalescent COVID-19.

This CDR3 reads CASSERRTNTGELFF. In DNA form, the CDR3 reads TGTGCCAGCAGTGAAAGGAGGACTAACACCGGGGAGCTGTTTTTT. The V gene is TRBV2, the J gene TRBJ2-2; TRBD2 is a possible D gene (5 bases). Germline V gene lookup returns CDR1 SNHLY and CDR2 FYNNEI. The CDR3 length is 15 residues. V was trimmed by 2 bases and J by 2 bases, leaving 9 bases between them.